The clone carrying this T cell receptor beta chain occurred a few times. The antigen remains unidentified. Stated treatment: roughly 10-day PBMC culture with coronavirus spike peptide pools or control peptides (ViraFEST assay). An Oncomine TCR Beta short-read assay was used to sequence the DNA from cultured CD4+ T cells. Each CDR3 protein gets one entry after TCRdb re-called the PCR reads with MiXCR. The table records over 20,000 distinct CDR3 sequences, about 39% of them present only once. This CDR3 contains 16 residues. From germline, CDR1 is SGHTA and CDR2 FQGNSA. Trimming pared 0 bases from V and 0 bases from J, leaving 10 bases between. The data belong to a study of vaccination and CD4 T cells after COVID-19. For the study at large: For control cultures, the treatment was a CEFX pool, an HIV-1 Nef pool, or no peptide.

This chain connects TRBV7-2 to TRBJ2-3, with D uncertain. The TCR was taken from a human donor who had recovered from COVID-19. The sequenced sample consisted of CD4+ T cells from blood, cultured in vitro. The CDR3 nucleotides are TGTGCCAGCAGCTTAGCGTCAAGCCGTAGCACAGATACGCAGTATTTT. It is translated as CASSLASSRSTDTQYF. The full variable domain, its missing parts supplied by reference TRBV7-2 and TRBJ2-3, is GAGVSQSPSNKVTEKGKDVELRCDPISGHTALYWYRQSLGQGLEFLIYFQGNSAPDKSGLPSDRFSAERTGGSVSTLTIQRTQQEDSAVYLCASSLASSRSTDTQYFGPGTRLTVL.